Presented here are 25 T cell receptor beta chains from one specimen sequenced in a study of T-cell memory formation after mild COVID-19. TCRdb reprocessed the 5' RACE reads with MiXCR, giving one entry per CDR3 protein. Altogether 530,000 or so distinct CDR3 sequences are present, approximately 15% being singletons, with the ten largest covering around 8.1%. The material sequenced was PBMCs or a T cell subset sorted from them (not recorded which). The source is an adult woman who had mild COVID-19 (a few samples of this study predate the infection). Cell type and time point are not known.

The chain recombines TRBV6-2 or TRBV6-3 with TRBJ2-7, with D tentatively TRBD2 (6 bases). This CDR3 region has 15 residues. The germline gives CDR1 MNHEY, CDR2 SVGEGT. V was cut by 8 bases and J by 2 bases, with 19 bases left in between. CDR3: CASYPGGDPTYEQYF. In DNA, the CDR3 is TGTGCCAGCTACCCTGGAGGGGACCCTACCTACGAGCAGTACTTC.

The V gene is TRBV19, the J gene TRBJ2-1; maybe TRBD1 (5 bases). CDR1 is LNHDA, CDR2 SQIVND, per germline (reference sequence). CDR3 length: 17 amino acids. Trimming removed 5 bases from V and 0 bases from J, with 17 bases in between. In DNA, the CDR3 is TGTGCCAGTAGTGACCCCGGCAGGGTAAGCTCCTACAATGAGCAGTTCTTC. Encoded protein: CASSDPGRVSSYNEQFF.

This clonotype was observed a handful of times. V usage is TRBV4-3 and J usage is TRBJ2-2; D perhaps matches TRBD1 (6 bases). The germline CDR1 and CDR2 sequences are LGHNA and YSLEER. V was clipped by 1 base and J by 4 bases, with 13 bases between them. CDR3 size: 16 residues. The CDR3 DNA reads as TGCGCCAGCAGCCAAGTTCAGGGGTTGATCACCGGGGAGCTGTTTTTT. It encodes CASSQVQGLITGELFF.

This clonotype came up a few times. The genes are TRBV20-1 and TRBJ2-1, with 7 bases identical to TRBD2. Germline V lookup: CDR1 DFQATT, CDR2 SNEGSKA (reference sequence). V trimming: 5 bases; J trimming: 2 bases; junction bases outside the gene matches: 6. This CDR3 has 14 residues. The CDR3 DNA reads TGCAGTGCTGGGTCTAGCGGCCCCTACAATGAGCAGTTCTTC. Translation: CSAGSSGPYNEQFF.

V and J are TRBV3-1 and TRBJ1-5; D gene uncertain. The CDR3 loop spans 14 amino acids. Germline-derived CDR1 and CDR2 are LGHDT and YNNKEL (reference sequence). V lost 1 base and J lost 7, with 11 bases in between. The CDR3 DNA is TGTGCCAGCAGCCAAGTAGGGAGCGCGCAGCCCCAGCATTTT. Its protein product is CASSQVGSAQPQHF.

V and J are TRBV5-1 and TRBJ1-1; 7 nucleotides match TRBD1. CDR3 length: 13 amino acids. V lost 6 bases, J lost 1 base, and 3 bases stayed unmatched. From germline, CDR1 is SGHRS and CDR2 YFSETQ. The DNA for the CDR3 is TGCGCCAGCATAGGGGACAGGAACACTGAAGCTTTCTTT. This encodes CASIGDRNTEAFF.

This clonotype came up a few times. The chain combines TRBV19 with TRBJ2-3; TRBD2 agrees at 8 bases. This CDR3 comprises 15 residues. Trimming at V came to 6 bases and at J to 0 bases, leaving 5 bases not matched to a gene. The V gene's germline CDR1 is LNHDA and CDR2 SQIVND (reference sequence). The CDR3 nucleotides read TGTGCCAGTAGAGAGACTAGCGTTAGCACAGATACGCAGTATTTT. It yields the protein CASRETSVSTDTQYF.

This clonotype was seen a few times. This chain uses TRBV7-9 with TRBJ2-7; tentatively, D is TRBD2 (5 bases). The V end lost 4 bases, the J end lost 6 bases, and 22 bases lay between the germline ends. CDR1 SEHNR and CDR2 FQNEAQ come from the germline V gene (reference sequence). The CDR3 runs 16 residues. The CDR3 spells CASSSVRASNPPEQYF. The CDR3 DNA sequence: TGTGCCAGCAGCTCGGTGAGGGCTAGCAACCCACCCGAGCAGTACTTC. Variable domain in full (rest from reference TRBV7-9 and TRBJ2-7): DTGVSQNPRHKITKRGQNVTFRCDPISEHNRLYWYRQTLGQGPEFLTYFQNEAQLEKSRLLSDRFSAERPKGSFSTLEIQRTEQGDSAMYLCASSSVRASNPPEQYFGPGTRLTVT.

This clonotype showed up just a few times. The gene calls are TRBV5-1 and TRBJ1-1, with unresolved D. The germline V gene encodes CDR1 SGHRS and CDR2 YFSETQ. Trimming removed 3 bases at V and 0 bases at J, with 12 bases between. The CDR3 is 15 residues long. The CDR3 spells CASSSSPSMNTEAFF. For the CDR3, the DNA is TGCGCCAGCAGCTCCTCGCCGTCCATGAACACTGAAGCTTTCTTT.

The rearrangement joins TRBV3-1 to TRBJ2-5; 9 nucleotides line up with TRBD2. Looked up from germline, CDR1 is LGHDT and CDR2 is YNNKEL (reference sequence). There are 16 residues in the CDR3. V lost 1 base, J lost 2 bases, and 5 bases stayed unmatched. The CDR3 sequence is CASSQAPSGVQETQYF. The CDR3 DNA follows: TGTGCCAGCAGCCAAGCGCCTAGCGGGGTACAAGAGACCCAGTACTTC.

There are many counts of this clonotype. J is TRBJ2-1 and V is TRBV24-1; 9 nucleotides align to TRBD1. Germline assignment: CDR1 KGHDR and CDR2 SFDVKD. The ends lost 9 bases at V and 5 bases at J; junction bases unmatched: 7. CDR3 size: 14 residues. The CDR3 DNA follows: TGTGCCACCGGGATGGGGACAGGGAACAATGAGCAGTTCTTC. Its translation is CATGMGTGNNEQFF.

The chain recombines TRBV7-6 with TRBJ2-7; D gene unclear. Germline V lookup: CDR1 SGHVS, CDR2 FNYEAQ. The CDR3 is 11 residues long. The ends were cut back, 3 bases at V and 5 bases at J, with 5 bases in the middle. CDR3 protein: CASSFDHEQYF. The CDR3 DNA reads as TGTGCCAGCAGCTTCGATCACGAGCAGTACTTC.

In its sample, this clonotype was seen a few times. The genes are TRBV5-6 and TRBJ1-4; D unclear. Germline CDR1 and CDR2: SGHDT and YYEEEE. Trimming took 2 bases from V and 2 from J, leaving 7 bases between them. There are 14 residues in the CDR3. The CDR3 here is CASSFGSTNEKLFF. The CDR3 nucleotides read TGTGCCAGCAGCTTCGGGTCTACTAATGAAAAACTGTTTTTT.

The V call is TRBV5-1, the J call TRBJ1-4; no firm D call. The length of the CDR3 is 14 residues. Germline V gene lookup returns CDR1 SGHRS and CDR2 YFSETQ. Between the trimmed V and J ends, which lost 1 base and 3 bases, there was a span of 7 bases. The chain's CDR3 is CASSLIGSNEKLFF. CDR3 coding DNA: TGCGCCAGCAGCTTGATAGGGTCTAATGAAAAACTGTTTTTT.

This clonotype was detected a few times. The rearrangement uses TRBV7-9 and TRBJ1-1, with a weak D call TRBD1 (6 bases). This CDR3 comprises 13 residues. Germline CDR1 SEHNR, CDR2 FQNEAQ (reference sequence). V was pared by 5 bases and J by 4 bases, with 11 bases between. In DNA form, the CDR3 reads TGTGCCAGCAGCGAAGGGGGGGGCACTGAAGCTTTCTTT. Its protein is CASSEGGGTEAFF.

CDR3 sequence reads: CSAYSGTGSEKLFF. The CDR3 nucleotides read TGCAGTGCTTATTCCGGGACAGGGTCTGAAAAACTGTTTTTT. The chain recombines TRBV20-1 with TRBJ1-4, with 9 bases matching TRBD1. The CDR3 loop spans 14 amino acids. Germline loops: CDR1 DFQATT, CDR2 SNEGSKA (reference sequence). Trimming cost V 5 bases and J 7 bases; bases outside gene matches: 8.

The V gene is TRBV19, the J gene TRBJ1-6, with TRBD1 matching over 7 bases. V gave up 5 bases and J gave up 10 bases; unmatched junction bases: 5. CDR1 is LNHDA and CDR2 is SQIVND in the germline V gene (reference sequence). CDR3 length: 13 residues. CDR3 sequence reads: CASSAQGDSPLHF. The CDR3 DNA reads as TGTGCCAGTAGTGCGCAGGGGGACTCACCCCTCCACTTT.

This clonotype was observed a handful of times. The chain combines TRBV18 with TRBJ1-2, with D perhaps TRBD1 (5 bases). Trimming left V 2 bases short and J 5 bases short, with 12 bases between. The germline gives CDR1 KGHSH, CDR2 LQKENI. The CDR3 is made up of 14 amino acids. The CDR3 region is CASSPEVKGYGYTF. DNA for the CDR3: TGTGCCAGCTCACCAGAGGTCAAGGGGTATGGCTACACCTTC.

This clonotype came up a few times. The V and J genes are TRBV5-1 and TRBJ2-7; 16 positions agree with TRBD2. Germline CDR1 is SGHRS and CDR2 is YFSETQ. The J segment lost 7 bases and the V segment lost 4 bases, leaving 8 bases of the junction unmatched. CDR3 length equals 16 residues. The CDR3 reads CASSPGTSGGAQEQYF. CDR3 coding DNA: TGCGCCAGCAGCCCCGGGACTAGCGGGGGGGCGCAAGAGCAGTACTTC.

This clonotype was detected a few times. The V call is TRBV10-3, the J call TRBJ2-7; 7 bases are shared with TRBD2. Unmatched junction bases numbered 6, after V lost 6 bases and J lost 1 base. This CDR3 has 14 amino acids. Germline V gene sequence: CDR1 ENHRY, CDR2 SYGVKD. The CDR3 is CAISRLAVSYEQYF. CDR3 coding DNA: TGTGCCATCAGCAGGCTAGCGGTATCCTACGAGCAGTACTTC.

This clonotype has more than one count but fewer than ten. The gene calls are TRBV30 and TRBJ1-1; the D is unclear. Germline V gene sequence: CDR1 GTSNPN, CDR2 SVGIG (reference sequence). The CDR3 covers 13 residues. Trimming took off 1 base at V and 0 bases at J, with 6 bases between the two ends. The CDR3 reads CAWSADLNTEAFF. CDR3 in DNA: TGTGCCTGGAGTGCCGACTTGAACACTGAAGCTTTCTTT.

This clonotype was seen only a few times. This chain links TRBV29-1 with TRBJ2-1, with 9 nucleotides matching TRBD1. Trimming took 5 bases from V and 1 from J; bases not matched to a gene: 3. Germline CDR1 and CDR2: SQVTM and ANQGSEA. The CDR3 extends over 14 amino acids. CDR3 sequence (DNA): TGCAGCGTTCGGGACAGGGCATCCTACAATGAGCAGTTCTTC. As protein: CSVRDRASYNEQFF.

The J gene is TRBJ1-2, the V gene TRBV30; 7 bases line up with TRBD1. The junction had 8 bases not matched to a gene; V was cut back by 0 bases and J by 1 base. The CDR3 length is 16 residues. The germline V gene encodes CDR1 GTSNPN and CDR2 SVGIG (reference sequence). The CDR3 protein is CAWSVPSTGRNYGYTF. The CDR3 DNA reads TGTGCCTGGAGTGTACCGTCGACAGGGCGTAACTATGGCTACACCTTC. The whole variable domain, remainder taken from reference TRBV30 and TRBJ1-2, is SQTIHQWPATLVQPVGSPLSLECTVEGTSNPNLYWYRQAAGRGLQLLFYSVGIGQISSEVPQNLSASRPQDRQFILSSKKLLLSDSGFYLCAWSVPSTGRNYGYTFGSGTRLTVV.

This clonotype was observed at least ten times. This chain connects TRBV29-1 to TRBJ2-4; 10 nucleotides agree with TRBD2. The CDR3 contains 12 residues. J gave up 5 bases and V 7 bases, and 2 bases lay outside the gene matches. Germline CDR1 and CDR2: SQVTM and ANQGSEA. The CDR3 loop reads CSAGLAENIQYF. CDR3 DNA sequence: TGCAGCGCTGGACTAGCGGAAAACATTCAGTACTTC.

This clonotype was found a few times. V is TRBV7-2 and J is TRBJ2-5; 10 nucleotides match TRBD1. V lost 5 bases to trimming and J lost 5 bases; unmatched junction nucleotides: 11. This CDR3 is 16 amino acids long. The germline CDR1 and CDR2 sequences are SGHTA and FQGNSA. CDR3 loop: CASSPGTGAFMETQYF. As DNA, the CDR3 is TGTGCCAGCAGCCCTGGGACAGGGGCGTTCATGGAGACCCAGTACTTC. The full variable domain, rest sourced from reference TRBV7-2 and TRBJ2-5, is GAGVSQSPSNKVTEKGKDVELRCDPISGHTALYWYRQSLGQGLEFLIYFQGNSAPDKSGLPSDRFSAERTGGSVSTLTIQRTQQEDSAVYLCASSPGTGAFMETQYFGPGTRLLVL.